The clone carrying this T cell receptor beta chain was found many times. One entry per CDR3 protein results from TCRdb running MiXCR on the RT-PCR reads. The data hold 180,000 or so distinct CDR3 sequences, with more than 10% observed a single time. This specimen belongs to a study of response to subunit inactivated influenza vaccine. The CDR3 totals 12 residues. CDR1 and CDR2 (germline): SQVTM, ANQGSEA. V gave up 3 bases and J gave up 8 bases; unmatched junction bases: 4. These data are also associated with another study on T cells expressing NK-cell markers. That report adds: Generation of TCR beta cDNA was performed by 5'RACE template switching incorporating UMIs.

This TCR came from a man aged 45-65 years who received an inactivated influenza vaccine. The sample was CD8+ T cells sorted from PBMCs, taken approximately 12 days after vaccination. This chain connects TRBV29-1 to TRBJ2-1, with TRBD2 identical over 7 bases. The CDR3 DNA reads TGCAGCGTTGAGGATGCGGGAGATGAGCAGTTCTTC. Protein: CSVEDAGDEQFF.